At least ten counts were recorded for the clone carrying this T cell receptor beta chain. The CDR3 is made up of 17 amino acids. CDR1 is MNHEY, CDR2 SMNVEV, per germline (reference sequence). Trimming pared 3 bases from V and 1 base from J, leaving 17 bases between. The sample comes from a study of spatial heterogeneity in lung cancer. Study details: Raw reads showed each unique TCR and UMI combination turning up more than ten times on average.

The time point here: sample taken at primary tumor resection. Samples were donated by 72 untreated early-stage non-small cell lung cancer patients. Whole RNA, which was extracted from tumor, nontumor lung tissue or frozen PBMC, was sequenced without any cell sorting. Using its own MiXCR run on the 5' RACE reads, TCRdb lists one record per CDR3 protein. The table has over 6,000 distinct CDR3 sequences, about 9.6% seen once; the top ten hold 24%. The clonotype originates from a male donor with early-stage non-small cell lung cancer. The V gene is TRBV27, the J gene TRBJ2-3; D gene uncertain. The starting material was normal lung tissue next to the tumor, obtained at surgery. The CDR3 loop is CASSFLPSGSGTDTQYF. CDR3 DNA: TGTGCCAGCAGTTTCCTCCCCTCCGGGTCTGGCACAGATACGCAGTATTTT.